This T cell receptor (beta chain) was identified during a study of preoperative IRX-2 immunotherapy in early breast cancer. Treatment of the sample: preoperative locoregional IRX-2 cytokine immunotherapy. Preoperative locoregional IRX-2 cytokine immunotherapy was tested in the phase Ib source study. V was trimmed by 6 bases and J by 8 bases, leaving 16 bases between them. This CDR3 has 13 amino acids. Germline assignment: CDR1 MNHEY and CDR2 SVGAGI. Using immunoSEQ multiplex PCR, the repertoire was profiled, and TCRdb retains in-frame clones only, with some absent. The sample records around 34,000 clones, 90% to 95% being singletons.

This sample was taken from a patient treated with IRX-2 immunotherapy. This clonotype originated in a human donor with breast cancer. The chain has TRBV6-5 and TRBJ1-2; a possible D gene is TRBD1 (5 bases). CDR3 coding DNA: TGTGCCAGCAGGACTCAGGGTGCGGGGGGCTACACCTTC. It yields the protein CASRTQGAGGYTF.